The T cell receptor (beta chain) under discussion was sequenced for a study of OX40 agonist ivuxolimab in advanced cancers. The V gene lost 1 base and the J gene lost 0 bases, with 10 bases spanning the gap. Germline V gives CDR1 PRHDT, CDR2 FYEKMQ (reference sequence). The CDR3 contains 15 residues. Using immunoSEQ multiplex PCR, the repertoire was profiled, and TCRdb retains in-frame clones only, with some absent. The sample comprises roughly 60,000 clones, around 89% of which are singletons, and more than 13% rests with the top ten. Prior autoimmune disease or systemic immunosuppression barred patients.

This sequence joins TRBV13 and TRBJ2-7; D possibly matches TRBD1 or TRBD2 (6 bases each). This receptor was identified in an adult with an advanced solid tumor such as melanoma, head and neck, liver or kidney cancer. Source: CD4+ or CD8+ T cells sorted from blood, taken in a trial of the OX40 agonist ivuxolimab. The CDR3 sequence is CASSLAPGASYEQYF. In DNA, the CDR3 is TGTGCCAGCAGCTTAGCTCCGGGGGCCTCCTACGAGCAGTACTTC. The full variable domain, completed using reference TRBV13 and TRBJ2-7, is AAGVIQSPRHLIKEKRETATLKCYPIPRHDTVYWYQQGPGQDPQFLISFYEKMQSDKGSIPDRFSAQQFSDYHSELNMSSLELGDSALYFCASSLAPGASYEQYFGPGTRLTVT.